Below, one T cell receptor (beta chain) is given with its context. This specimen comes from a study of beta chain features in type 1 diabetes. The investigators reverse transcribed all of the isolated RNA, so they sequenced expressed TCRB transcripts. The assay was immunoSEQ multiplex PCR, and TCRdb's table has in-frame clones only and misses some. Of under 950,000 clones detected, roughly 15% appear once; the ten largest clones hold 0.02% to 0.03%. This CDR3 is 15 amino acids long. In germline, CDR1 is SGHRS, CDR2 YFSETQ. V gave up 0 bases and J gave up 5 bases; unmatched junction bases: 4. Sequencing input: naive CD4+ T cells from blood. This receptor was taken from a woman aged 18-29 years in good health. The chain uses TRBV5-1 and TRBJ2-5, with 10 bases matching TRBD2. The CDR3 protein is CASSLVRTSGETQYF. The CDR3 coding sequence is TGCGCCAGCAGCTTGGTCAGGACTAGCGGTGAGACCCAGTACTTC.